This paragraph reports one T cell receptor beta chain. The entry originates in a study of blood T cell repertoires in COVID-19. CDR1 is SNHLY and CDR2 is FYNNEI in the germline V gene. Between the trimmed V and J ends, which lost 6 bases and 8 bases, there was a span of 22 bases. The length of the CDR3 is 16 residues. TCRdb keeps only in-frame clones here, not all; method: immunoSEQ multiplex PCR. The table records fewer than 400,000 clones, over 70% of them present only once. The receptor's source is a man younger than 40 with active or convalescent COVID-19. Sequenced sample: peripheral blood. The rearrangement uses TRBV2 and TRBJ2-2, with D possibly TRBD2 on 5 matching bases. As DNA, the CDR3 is TGTGCCAGCAGGAGGTTCCCTAGTCGGCGAGGGGGGGAGCTGTTTTTT. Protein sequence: CASRRFPSRRGGELFF.